One and the same sample provided the 13 T cell receptor beta chains below, sequenced in a study of blood T cells in healthy people across ages. Primers used in a second PCR of roughly 6 to 12 cycles were a sample-barcoded 5' primer and a J-beta primer mix. TCRdb recomputed calls from the 5' RACE reads with MiXCR, one row per CDR3 protein. The data contain about 1.8 million distinct CDR3 sequences, around 48% of them singletons. The sample taken for sequencing was blood. The receptors were sampled from a woman between 40 and 50 years old in good health.

This clonotype was seen at least ten times. This chain links TRBV29-1 with TRBJ2-5; the D gene is possibly TRBD1 (5 bases). Per germline, CDR1 SQVTM and CDR2 ANQGSEA. The CDR3 totals 12 residues. V shed 4 bases and J shed 1 base, with 7 bases lying between them. CDR3 nucleotides: TGCAGCGTTGCAGGGCCCCAAGAGACCCAGTACTTC. Amino acids: CSVAGPQETQYF.

The table lists this clonotype with many counts. The V call is TRBV29-1, the J call TRBJ1-2; TRBD1 agrees at 8 bases. The CDR3 has 12 residues. The junction had 6 bases not matched to a gene; V was cut back by 4 bases and J by 8 bases. Germline assignment: CDR1 SQVTM and CDR2 ANQGSEA. CDR3 nucleotide sequence: TGCAGCGTTGTCAGGGGGCAAGGCGGCTACACCTTC. Encoded protein: CSVVRGQGGYTF.

This chain uses TRBV20-1 with TRBJ1-2; D not certain. V was shortened by 0 bases and J by 7 bases, with 18 bases between the two germline ends. The CDR3 consists of 15 residues. From germline, CDR1 is DFQATT and CDR2 SNEGSKA (reference sequence). The CDR3 loop reads CSARDLMDGDLGYTF. CDR3 bases: TGCAGTGCTAGAGATCTAATGGATGGGGATCTTGGCTACACCTTC.

This clonotype has only a few counts. The chain couples TRBV6-6 to TRBJ1-2; 7 nucleotides line up with TRBD1. The V gene end was trimmed by 5 bases and the J gene end by 8 bases; junction bases not matched to a gene: 8. The germline gives CDR1 MNHNY, CDR2 SVGAGI (reference sequence). The CDR3 length is 13 residues. The CDR3 loop is CASSRDREYGYTF. Written as DNA, the CDR3 is TGTGCCAGCAGTCGCGACAGGGAGTACGGCTACACCTTC.

This chain uses TRBV25-1 with TRBJ1-6; no clear D gene. The V gene's germline CDR1 is MGHDK and CDR2 SYGVNS. V was trimmed by 4 bases and J by 7 bases, leaving 8 bases between them. There are 13 residues in the CDR3. CDR3 sequence reads: CASSAKGNSPLHF. For the CDR3, the DNA is TGTGCCAGCAGTGCTAAAGGGAATTCACCCCTCCACTTT.

The J gene is TRBJ2-1, the V gene TRBV9, with D perhaps TRBD2 (5 bases). Germline values: CDR1 SGDLS, CDR2 YYNGEE. This CDR3 is 13 amino acids long. Trimming removed 0 bases at V and 7 bases at J, with 8 bases between. The CDR3 loop reads CASSVVGENEQFF. CDR3 DNA sequence: TGTGCCAGCAGCGTAGTTGGGGAGAATGAGCAGTTCTTC.

The rearrangement joins TRBV6-1 to TRBJ2-6, with 8 positions matching TRBD2. In germline, CDR1 is MNHNS, CDR2 SASEGT. After removal of 2 bases from V and 1 base from J, the junction contained 10 bases not matched to a gene. There are 19 residues in the CDR3. The CDR3 sequence is CASSEWRGASLSGANVLTF. The CDR3 DNA is TGTGCCAGCAGTGAATGGCGGGGGGCCTCGCTTTCTGGGGCCAACGTCCTGACTTTC.

The J gene is TRBJ2-7, the V gene TRBV27; 7 nucleotides align to TRBD2. Germline CDR1 is MNHEY and CDR2 is SMNVEV (reference sequence). Unmatched junction bases numbered 7, after V lost 4 bases and J lost 7 bases. The CDR3 runs to 13 residues. CDR3 in DNA: TGTGCCAGCAGTTCATTGGCGGGGGAAGAGCAGTACTTC. Its protein is CASSSLAGEEQYF.

This clonotype was counted once. The rearrangement links TRBV7-9 to TRBJ1-2, with D maybe TRBD1 (5 bases). There are 13 residues in the CDR3. Germline V gene lookup returns CDR1 SEHNR and CDR2 FQNEAQ (reference sequence). CDR3 sequence: CVGDAEANYGYTF. In DNA, the CDR3 is TGTGTAGGGGACGCGGAGGCCAACTATGGCTACACCTTC.

This clonotype came up a few times. The genes are TRBV6-5 and TRBJ2-6; D gene uncertain. The V gene lost 5 bases and the J gene lost 0 bases, with 8 bases spanning the gap. Germline lookup yields CDR1 MNHEY and CDR2 SVGAGI. CDR3 length: 15 amino acids. CDR3 protein: CASSTGLSGANVLTF. CDR3 coding DNA: TGTGCCAGCAGTACCGGGCTCTCTGGGGCCAACGTCCTGACTTTC.

This clonotype has a handful of counts. The gene calls are TRBV28 and TRBJ2-1; 8 positions match TRBD1. Trimming cost V 1 base and J 9 bases; bases outside gene matches: 8. The CDR3 covers 15 residues. Germline loops: CDR1 MDHEN, CDR2 SYDVKM. The CDR3 DNA is TGTGCCAGCAGTTTATACGGACAGGGTCGGGGTGAGCAGTTCTTC. Translation gives CASSLYGQGRGEQFF.

The chain joins TRBV2 to TRBJ2-7; 11 bases align to TRBD2. The V gene end was trimmed by 6 bases and the J gene end by 5 bases; junction bases not matched to a gene: 3. This CDR3 comprises 13 residues. Germline V lookup: CDR1 SNHLY, CDR2 FYNNEI. The CDR3 nucleotides read TGTGCCAGCAGGAGACTAGCGGGGAACGAGCAGTACTTC. Its translation is CASRRLAGNEQYF.

The chain uses TRBV6-5 and TRBJ2-1, with D possibly TRBD2 on 6 matching bases. V was trimmed by 6 bases and J by 2 bases, leaving 17 bases between them. Germline V gene data show CDR1 as MNHEY and CDR2 as SVGAGI. The CDR3 has 16 residues. The CDR3 DNA follows: TGTGCCAGCAGGACGATAAGCGGAGGGGCCTACAATGAGCAGTTCTTC. As protein: CASRTISGGAYNEQFF.